A selection of T cell receptor beta chains follows, all from one sample in a study of shared clonotypes between healthy human individuals. Profiling relied on immunoSEQ multiplex PCR, and the TCRdb table lists in-frame clones only, not all of them. Here the sample spans around 2.1 million clones, under 97% being singletons. Sequencing was carried out using naive CD4+ T cells sorted from blood. Source of these receptors: a man aged 18 to 30 in good health. Each CDR3 is given with its conserved first and last residue. Each record gives: V gene, clone size, J gene, D gene, CDR3 DNA, CDR3 protein. D genes are given only for firm matches. Rows may omit the clone size; those that give it use once, few, many or a size class.

TRBV6-5	-	TRBJ2-7	-	TGTGCCAGCAGTTACGGGCACGACTACGAGCAGTACTTC	CASSYGHDYEQYF
TRBV7-8	-	TRBJ2-2	-	TGTGCCAGCAAGGGAAACACCGGGGAGCTGTTTTTT	CASKGNTGELFF
TRBV7-5	-	TRBJ2-7	-	TGTGCCAGGATATCGCGGCTAGCGGGACCAAGAGCTACGAAGCAGTACTTC	CARISRLAGPRATKQYF
TRBV5-4	-	TRBJ2-5	-	TGTGCCAGCAGCTTGGCCGGCCCAGCCCCGACCCAGTACTTC	CASSLAGPAPTQYF
TRBV28	-	TRBJ2-7	-	TGTGCCAGCAACTCTCCCCGGGGACGGTCCTACGAGCAGTACTTC	CASNSPRGRSYEQYF
TRBV4-3	-	TRBJ2-4	TRBD2	TGCGCCAGCAGCCAAGCGGGGCTAGCGGGAGCGAGAGGAGCCAAAAACATTCAGTACTTC	CASSQAGLAGARGAKNIQYF
TRBV7-9	-	TRBJ2-7	TRBD1	TGTGCCAGCAGCTCCGGGACAGCCGGTACGGTCGAGCAGTACTTC	CASSSGTAGTVEQYF
TRBV7-9	-	TRBJ2-5	TRBD1	TGTGCCAGCAGCCCGAGACAGGGCGGGTGGGAGACCCAGTACTTC	CASSPRQGGWETQYF
TRBV4-1	once	TRBJ1-6	-	TGCGCCAGCAGCCAAGACGTTTCACCCCTCCACTTT	CASSQDVSPLHF
TRBV5-1	-	TRBJ2-3	-	TGCGCCAGCAGCGTGAGGGGCGGAAGCACAGATACGCAGTATTTT	CASSVRGGSTDTQYF
TRBV19	-	TRBJ2-5	-	TGTGCCAGTAGTATTGGGATACAAGAGACCCAGTACTTC	CASSIGIQETQYF
TRBV5-4	-	TRBJ2-7	-	TGTGCCAGCAGCCCGTGGCCGTCCTACGAGCAGTACTTC	CASSPWPSYEQYF
TRBV6-1	-	TRBJ1-2	TRBD1	TGTGCCAGCAGTGAGGGGACAGGGGGCTACTATGGCTACACCTTC	CASSEGTGGYYGYTF
TRBV7-9	-	TRBJ2-3	TRBD2	TGTGCCAGCAGCTTAGGAGCGGGAGTCAACACAGATACGCAGTATTTT	CASSLGAGVNTDTQYF
TRBV5-1	-	TRBJ2-3	-	TGCGCCAGCAGCTTGGAGCCAGGGAGTGGGTCAGATACGCAGTATTTT	CASSLEPGSGSDTQYF
TRBV7-2	-	TRBJ2-7	TRBD1	TGTGCCAGCAAGGGACAGGGGACCGAGCAGTACTTC	CASKGQGTEQYF
TRBV15	-	TRBJ1-1	-	TGTGCCACCAGCAGAGATGTGACAGCCAACACTGAAGCTTTCTTT	CATSRDVTANTEAFF
TRBV29-1	-	TRBJ2-2	TRBD2	TGCAGCGCCCTTTCGACTAGCGCGGTTCGGGAGCTGTTTTTT	CSALSTSAVRELFF
TRBV30	-	TRBJ2-1	-	TGTGCCTGGAGAACAGGGACAAGCTCCTACAATGAGCAGTTCTTC	CAWRTGTSSYNEQFF
TRBV18	once	TRBJ2-3	-	TGTGCCAGCTCACCACCGTCAGGGCGGGAAGATACGCAGTATTTT	CASSPPSGREDTQYF
TRBV5-1	-	TRBJ1-1	-	TGCGCCAGCAGCTTGGCCGGCAGGGACCTCACTGAAGCTTTCTTT	CASSLAGRDLTEAFF
TRBV7-9	-	TRBJ1-2	TRBD1	TGTGCCAGCAGCTTAGTAGGGACAGGTGATAACTATGGCTACACCTTC	CASSLVGTGDNYGYTF
TRBV6-5	-	TRBJ2-7	TRBD1	TGTGCCAGCAGCAGCGACAGGGGCGGAAGGAACGAGCAGTACTTC	CASSSDRGGRNEQYF
TRBV6-5	-	TRBJ1-2	-	TGTGCCAGCAGCCCCCACGCGCGGGACTATGGCTACACCTTC	CASSPHARDYGYTF
TRBV2	-	TRBJ1-4	-	TGTGCCAGCCGGGACGCAGGAGGAACTAATGAAAAACTGTTTTTT	CASRDAGGTNEKLFF
TRBV5-8	-	TRBJ1-5	TRBD1	TGTGCCAGCAGCGAGAGGACAGGGGTAAATCAGCCCCAGCATTTT	CASSERTGVNQPQHF
TRBV10-3	-	TRBJ2-5	-	TGTGCCATCTCTGGGGCAGGGTCGGGCCAAGAGACCCAGTACTTC	CAISGAGSGQETQYF
TRBV7-2	-	TRBJ2-2	-	TGTGCCAGCAGCTTAGCGGTGAGCTACTGGACCACCGGGGAGCTGTTTTTT	CASSLAVSYWTTGELFF
TRBV2	-	TRBJ2-2	-	TGTGCCAGCAGTTTTAACCCCAGCCTCGCCGGGGAGCTGTTTTTT	CASSFNPSLAGELFF
TRBV11-2	-	TRBJ1-1	-	TGTGCCAGCAGCAGGATGAACACTGAAGCTTTCTTT	CASSRMNTEAFF
TRBV7-9	-	TRBJ2-2	-	TGTGCCAGCAAAACCCAGTCGGGTACCGGGGAGCTGTTTTTT	CASKTQSGTGELFF
TRBV6-5	-	TRBJ2-5	-	TGTGCCAGCAGTTACTCGAAAGGGGGGATTACCCAGTACTTC	CASSYSKGGITQYF
TRBV5-1	-	TRBJ1-4	TRBD1	TGCGCCAGCAGCTTGGGGGACAGGGAGAATGAAAAACTGTTTTTT	CASSLGDRENEKLFF
TRBV5-1	-	TRBJ2-7	TRBD1	TGCGCCAGCAGCTTGGAGGCAGGGGGAATCTACGAGCAGTACTTC	CASSLEAGGIYEQYF
TRBV5-6	-	TRBJ2-1	-	TGTGCCAGCAGCTTTGGGGGCTATGAGCAGTTCTTC	CASSFGGYEQFF
TRBV10-1	-	TRBJ1-6	-	TGCGCCAGCAGTGAGGGAGCATTCAGGCCCCTCCACTTT	CASSEGAFRPLHF
TRBV7-2	-	TRBJ2-7	-	TGTGCCAGCAGCCACGACAGGGAGCAGTACTTC	CASSHDREQYF
TRBV5-1	-	TRBJ1-4	-	TGCGCCAGCAGCTTCGTCGCAACTAATGAAAAACTGTTTTTT	CASSFVATNEKLFF
TRBV5-1	-	TRBJ2-7	-	TGCGCCAGCAGCTTGGGTCTAGCCCCAACCTACGAGCAGTACTTC	CASSLGLAPTYEQYF
TRBV28	-	TRBJ2-2	TRBD2	TGTGCCAGCAGTTTATGGGGACTAGCGGATAACACCGGGGAGCTGTTTTTT	CASSLWGLADNTGELFF
TRBV7-9	-	TRBJ2-6	-	TGTGCCAGCAGCTTAATAGGGTTTAGCTCTGGGGCCAACGTCCTGACTTTC	CASSLIGFSSGANVLTF
TRBV9	-	TRBJ2-1	TRBD2	TGTGCCAGCAGCGTAGTGGGACTACCAAACAATGAGCAGTTCTTC	CASSVVGLPNNEQFF
TRBV11-3	-	TRBJ2-3	-	TGTGCCAGCAGCCTCGGCGGCTGGAGCGACAACGCAGATACGCAGTATTTT	CASSLGGWSDNADTQYF